The 26 T cell receptor beta chains reported below all come from one sample, sequenced in a study of T cells after posttransplantation cyclophosphamide. The protocol was immunoSEQ multiplex PCR, while the TCRdb copy is restricted to in-frame clones and leaves out a portion. The sample consists of roughly 49,000 clones, around 84% of them appearing once. The sample was PBMCs. These receptors were obtained from a man younger than 45 with a blood cancer, CMV-positive, and with a related stem cell donor.

The chain recombines TRBV7-2 with TRBJ2-1, with 7 positions matching TRBD2. V gave up 1 base and J gave up 0 bases; unmatched junction bases: 0. Looked up from germline, CDR1 is SGHTA and CDR2 is FQGNSA. This CDR3 has 15 amino acids. CDR3 nucleotides: TGTGCCAGCAGCTTAGGCGGGGGCTCCTACAATGAGCAGTTCTTC. It encodes CASSLGGGSYNEQFF.

The CDR3 sequence: CASSFSRKGAQAKNIQYF. CDR3 sequence (DNA): TGTGCCAGCAGCTTTTCCCGGAAGGGGGCTCAGGCCAAAAACATTCAGTACTTC. This chain joins TRBV7-2 and TRBJ2-4; 7 nucleotides agree with TRBD1. Losses at the gene ends were 3 bases for V and 1 base for J; bases not matched to a gene: 12. This CDR3 has 18 amino acids. Germline-derived CDR1 and CDR2 are SGHTA and FQGNSA.

The V and J genes are TRBV5-1 and TRBJ2-5; possible D gene TRBD2, 6 bases. The V and J ends lost 1 base and 2 bases respectively, with 15 bases between them. The CDR3 is made up of 16 amino acids. CDR1 and CDR2 from the germline V gene are SGHRS and YFSETQ. CDR3 DNA: TGCGCCAGCAGCTTGTTTTTGGGTGGGGGGCAAGAGACCCAGTACTTC. It is translated as CASSLFLGGGQETQYF.

This sequence joins TRBV14 and TRBJ1-2; 7 positions match TRBD1. The CDR3 has 14 residues. J was trimmed by 1 base and V by 5 bases; bases with no gene match: 4. Germline CDR1 and CDR2: SGHDN and FVKESK. The CDR3 DNA is TGTGCCAGCAGCTTACAGGGGTTTAACTATGGCTACACCTTC. Encoded protein: CASSLQGFNYGYTF.

The chain uses TRBV6-6 and TRBJ2-1; tentative D call: TRBD2 (5 bases). This CDR3 is built from 15 residues. The V and J ends lost 5 bases and 3 bases respectively, with 14 bases between them. Germline V gene lookup returns CDR1 MNHNY and CDR2 SVGAGI (reference sequence). The DNA of the CDR3 is TGTGCCAGCAGTGAGTCGATAGCGAGCTACAATGAGCAGTTCTTC. Translation: CASSESIASYNEQFF.

The rearrangement joins TRBV28 to TRBJ1-3, with a weak D call TRBD1 (5 bases). Per the germline V gene, CDR1 is MDHEN and CDR2 is SYDVKM. V gave up 3 bases and J gave up 0 bases, with 9 bases separating them. CDR3 length: 15 residues. The CDR3 DNA sequence: TGTGCCAGCAGTTTGGTCAGGGTCTCTGGAAACACCATATATTTT. As protein: CASSLVRVSGNTIYF.

The J gene is TRBJ2-7, the V gene TRBV5-1; D perhaps matches TRBD2 (5 bases). CDR1 SGHRS and CDR2 YFSETQ come from the germline V gene. The V and J ends lost 0 bases and 3 bases respectively, with 16 bases between them. The CDR3 is 16 amino acids. The DNA of the CDR3 is TGCGCCAGCAGCTTGGGTTTAGGCGGGTCAGGCTACGAGCAGTACTTC. Residues: CASSLGLGGSGYEQYF.

The chain recombines TRBV5-1 with TRBJ2-7; D gene unclear. Germline CDR1 SGHRS, CDR2 YFSETQ. Trimming took off 1 base at V and 1 base at J, with 15 bases between the two ends. This CDR3 region has 16 residues. The CDR3 coding sequence is TGCGCCAGCAGCTTGTTCGTCGGCAGGCGATCCTACGAGCAGTACTTC. Amino acid sequence: CASSLFVGRRSYEQYF.

The chain uses TRBV7-2 and TRBJ1-5; 8 nucleotides match TRBD1. The CDR3 runs 15 residues. V dropped 4 bases and J dropped 5; count of bases not matched to a gene: 7. The V gene's germline CDR1 is SGHTA and CDR2 FQGNSA. The CDR3 region is CASSSRGRGDQPQHF. The CDR3 DNA follows: TGTGCCAGCAGCTCCAGGGGGCGCGGGGATCAGCCCCAGCATTTT. Full variable domain (rest looked up from reference TRBV7-2 and TRBJ1-5): GAGVSQSPSNKVTEKGKDVELRCDPISGHTALYWYRQSLGQGLEFLIYFQGNSAPDKSGLPSDRFSAERTGGSVSTLTIQRTQQEDSAVYLCASSSRGRGDQPQHFGDGTRLSIL.

The chain recombines TRBV5-5 with TRBJ1-1, with a tentative D call TRBD1 (6 bases). The CDR3 covers 15 residues. V dropped 1 base and J dropped 7 bases, with 17 bases sitting between them. Germline CDR1 reads SGHKS; CDR2 reads YYEKEE (reference sequence). For the CDR3, the DNA is TGTGCCAGCAGCTTGATCTACCCGGGGGGCGGTGAAGCTTTCTTT. This translates into CASSLIYPGGGEAFF.

The genes are TRBV10-3 and TRBJ2-3; 16 nucleotides line up with TRBD2. The CDR3 is made up of 18 amino acids. Germline CDR1 is ENHRY and CDR2 is SYGVKD. Trimming removed 2 bases from V and 3 bases from J; junction bases left unmatched: 5. The CDR3, as DNA: TGTGCCATCAGTGAGGATCCGGGACTAGCGGGAGGGACAGATACGCAGTATTTT. It encodes CAISEDPGLAGGTDTQYF.

V and J are TRBV5-1 and TRBJ2-7; TRBD2 agrees at 7 bases. Per germline, CDR1 SGHRS and CDR2 YFSETQ. V was clipped by 0 bases and J by 1 base; unmatched bases: 7. The CDR3 totals 16 residues. CDR3 protein: CASSLANEAGSYEQYF. The DNA for the CDR3 is TGCGCCAGCAGCTTGGCCAACGAAGCGGGGTCCTACGAGCAGTACTTC.

The chain links TRBV5-1 to TRBJ1-5; a possible D gene is TRBD1 (5 bases). CDR1 is SGHRS and CDR2 is YFSETQ in the germline V gene. This CDR3 is built from 15 residues. Trimming removed 0 bases at V and 7 bases at J, with 14 bases between. The CDR3 sequence is CASSLEANGGQPQHF. For the CDR3, the DNA is TGCGCCAGCAGCTTGGAGGCCAACGGGGGGCAGCCCCAGCATTTT.

This sequence joins TRBV5-1 and TRBJ2-7; the match to TRBD2 covers 12 bases. With 4 bases clipped from V and 5 bases from J, the junction kept 10 bases outside the gene matches. CDR3 length: 16 amino acids. Germline CDR1 and CDR2: SGHRS and YFSETQ. The CDR3 is CASSDRPRLAGDEQYF. The CDR3 DNA follows: TGCGCCAGCAGCGACCGCCCCAGACTAGCGGGAGACGAGCAGTACTTC.

The chain joins TRBV7-3 to TRBJ1-4; D call uncertain. Germline V gene data show CDR1 as SGHTA and CDR2 as FQGTGA. The CDR3 runs 18 residues. V lost 1 base and J lost 2, with 17 bases in between. The CDR3 loop is CASSLNPPGGATNEKLFF. CDR3 nucleotides: TGTGCCAGCAGCTTAAATCCCCCCGGCGGAGCTACTAATGAAAAACTGTTTTTT. The whole variable domain, filled in from reference TRBV7-3 and TRBJ1-4, reads GAGVSQTPSNKVTEKGKYVELRCDPISGHTALYWYRQSLGQGPEFLIYFQGTGAADDSGLPNDRFFAVRPEGSVSTLKIQRTERGDSAVYLCASSLNPPGGATNEKLFFGSGTQLSVL.

The CDR3 is CASRQTGAGELFF. CDR3 DNA sequence: TGTGCCAGCAGACAAACAGGTGCCGGGGAGCTGTTTTTT. This chain links TRBV7-2 with TRBJ2-2; D perhaps matches TRBD1 (5 bases). CDR1 and CDR2 from the germline V gene are SGHTA and FQGNSA. V dropped 6 bases and J dropped 6 bases, with 11 bases sitting between them. The CDR3 runs 13 residues.

V gene TRBV7-2 combines with J gene TRBJ2-3; TRBD2 matches at 8 bases. Trimming took 2 bases from V and 6 from J; bases not matched to a gene: 19. Germline V gene sequence: CDR1 SGHTA, CDR2 FQGNSA. The CDR3 loop spans 19 amino acids. The DNA of the CDR3 is TGTGCCAGCAGCTTACTCGCCCTTACTAGCGGCACCAACCGGGATACGCAGTATTTT. This encodes CASSLLALTSGTNRDTQYF.

This clone was counted once. The V and J genes are TRBV28 and TRBJ2-7; 7 bases are a match to TRBD2. J lost 1 base, V lost 10 bases, and 13 bases had no gene match. The CDR3 is 15 residues long. The germline gives CDR1 MDHEN, CDR2 SYDVKM. The CDR3 sequence: CATINSGPISYEQYF. CDR3 DNA: TGTGCCACAATTAATAGCGGGCCGATTTCCTACGAGCAGTACTTC.

The rearrangement uses TRBV6-6 and TRBJ2-2; TRBD2 matches 10 bases. Germline values: CDR1 MNHNY, CDR2 SVGAGI (reference sequence). Trimming cost V 7 bases and J 6 bases; bases outside gene matches: 8. The CDR3 has 15 residues. The chain's CDR3 is CASNNLAGVAGELFF. The CDR3 DNA is TGTGCCAGCAATAACCTAGCGGGAGTAGCCGGGGAGCTGTTTTTT.

The V gene is TRBV2, the J gene TRBJ1-3; 8 bases agree with TRBD1. This CDR3 has 18 amino acids. In germline, CDR1 is SNHLY, CDR2 FYNNEI. V dropped 4 bases and J dropped 3; count of bases not matched to a gene: 14. Here the CDR3 DNA reads TGTGCCAGCAGTGGGGTTTTCTCCGACAGGGGTTTTGGAAACACCATATATTTT. Translation: CASSGVFSDRGFGNTIYF.

The chain is built from TRBV11-2 and TRBJ2-7; 15 bases match TRBD2. Trimming took 5 bases from V and 3 from J; bases not matched to a gene: 2. Germline CDR1 reads SGHAT; CDR2 reads FQNNGV. CDR3 length: 15 amino acids. CDR3 DNA: TGTGCCAGCAGCGGGGGACTAGCGGGAGGCTACGAGCAGTACTTC. Translating it yields CASSGGLAGGYEQYF.

V gene TRBV5-1 combines with J gene TRBJ2-7; TRBD2 matches 7 bases. This CDR3 is 15 amino acids long. Germline trimming cut 1 base from V and 3 bases from J; bases unmatched to any gene: 7. Germline V CDR1 and CDR2: SGHRS, YFSETQ. In DNA, the CDR3 is TGCGCCAGCAGCTTGTCCGGCGGGAGTAACTACGAGCAGTACTTC. Its translation is CASSLSGGSNYEQYF.

This clone was seen more than once but under ten times. The chain links TRBV2 to TRBJ2-7; 7 bases are a match to TRBD2. The V and J ends lost 8 bases and 2 bases, in that order; junction bases with no gene match: 6. The length of the CDR3 is 13 residues. The germline V gene encodes CDR1 SNHLY and CDR2 FYNNEI. The DNA of the CDR3 is TGTGCCAGCTTAAAGCGGGACGCCTACGAGCAGTACTTC. Residues: CASLKRDAYEQYF.

This clone was observed once. The chain recombines TRBV7-8 with TRBJ1-3; the D is unclear. Germline V gene lookup returns CDR1 SGHVS and CDR2 FQNEAQ. The V gene lost 5 bases and the J gene lost 0 bases, with 8 bases spanning the gap. The CDR3 is 14 amino acids. This chain's CDR3 is CASSIGSSGNTIYF. In nucleotides, the CDR3 is TGTGCCAGCAGCATAGGTAGCTCTGGAAACACCATATATTTT.

CDR3 region: CASSPRLTGGFSEQYF. The CDR3 region has the DNA TGCGCCAGCAGCCCGAGACTGACAGGGGGCTTTTCTGAGCAGTACTTC. The V and J genes are TRBV4-1 and TRBJ2-7, with 10 bases matching TRBD1. This CDR3 has 16 amino acids. V lost 4 bases and J lost 7; bases outside the gene matches: 13. Germline V lookup: CDR1 MGHRA, CDR2 YSYEKL.

The chain couples TRBV9 to TRBJ2-3; 7 positions match TRBD1. V was clipped by 7 bases and J by 2 bases; unmatched bases: 10. Germline CDR1 is SGDLS and CDR2 is YYNGEE. The CDR3 is 15 residues long. The CDR3 loop is CASGRTGSYTDTQYF. The CDR3 bases are TGTGCCAGCGGACGGACAGGAAGCTACACAGATACGCAGTATTTT.